This is a list of T cell receptor beta chains from one sample in a study of early T cells in non-severe SARS-CoV-2 infection. MiXCR, run by TCRdb on the 5' RACE reads, gives a single entry per CDR3 protein. In the table there are 70,000 to 95,000 distinct CDR3 sequences, roughly 14% of which are singletons. Sequencing was carried out using whole blood. All receptors come from an adult who was a healthcare worker with PCR-confirmed SARS-CoV-2 infection or an uninfected control (not recorded which). Each CDR3 is given with its conserved first and last residue.

J: TRBJ1-6; V: TRBV9; CDR3: CASSVDRGNSPLHF
J: TRBJ2-6; V: TRBV2; CDR3: CASRPDSSGANVLTF
J: TRBJ2-3; V: TRBV12-3/TRBV12-4; CDR3: CASSTVLADTQYF
J: TRBJ1-3; V: TRBV3-1; CDR3: CASSPRQGIIRNTIYF
J: TRBJ1-1; V: TRBV19; CDR3: CASRLQGSTEAFF
J: TRBJ1-5; V: TRBV3-1; CDR3: CASSQTGINQPQHF
J: TRBJ1-1; V: TRBV7-3; CDR3: CASSLTQGGTEAFF
J: TRBJ2-1; V: TRBV7-6; CDR3: CASSPVKTGVSYNEQFF
J: TRBJ2-1; V: TRBV3-1; CDR3: CASSQDRAREFF
J: TRBJ2-6; V: TRBV2; CDR3: CASSQMTQSSGANVLTF
J: TRBJ1-5; V: TRBV18; CDR3: CASSSDRGDSSNQPQHF
J: TRBJ1-1; V: TRBV6-6; CDR3: CASSYNSRDTEALF
J: TRBJ2-5; V: TRBV2; CDR3: CASSGLAGMEETQYF
J: TRBJ1-2; V: TRBV7-8; CDR3: CASSLGETYGYTF
J: TRBJ2-5; V: TRBV7-3; CDR3: CASSLGRGIQETQYF
J: TRBJ2-3; V: TRBV12-3/TRBV12-4; CDR3: CASSPQGGPTDTQYF
J: TRBJ2-2; V: TRBV20-1; CDR3: CSARGLAGVNTGELFF
J: TRBJ2-3; V: TRBV20-1; CDR3: CSASLTDTQYF
J: TRBJ2-5; V: TRBV3-1; CDR3: CASSQRAKSYQETQYF
J: TRBJ2-5; V: TRBV2; CDR3: CASSEITWGGNQETQYF
J: TRBJ2-1; V: TRBV18; CDR3: CASSPRTGGPNEQFF
J: TRBJ2-5; V: TRBV18; CDR3: CASSPGLAGLETQYF
J: TRBJ2-5; V: TRBV6-5; CDR3: CASSPRPQGYETQYF
J: TRBJ2-3; V: TRBV27; CDR3: CASSLLPPGLTSTDTQYF
J: TRBJ2-3; V: TRBV5-5; CDR3: CANPSGGPASDTQYF
J: TRBJ2-1; V: TRBV7-9; CDR3: CASSLGTGGRRPVMWEQFF
J: TRBJ2-2; V: TRBV12-3/TRBV12-4; CDR3: CASSLGGGAQRTGELFF
J: TRBJ1-5; V: TRBV6-5; CDR3: CASSSTGSNQPQHF
J: TRBJ2-5; V: TRBV7-9; CDR3: CASSLALENQETQYF
J: TRBJ2-3; V: TRBV7-2; CDR3: CASREGLAFDTQYF
J: TRBJ1-1; V: TRBV14; CDR3: CASSSRDIWTEAFF
J: TRBJ2-5; V: TRBV5-1; CDR3: CASRWGEETQYF
J: TRBJ2-2; V: TRBV11-3; CDR3: CASSLEIGRELFF
J: TRBJ1-5; V: TRBV4-1; CDR3: CASSQDYGDGNQPQHF
J: TRBJ1-5; V: TRBV6-5; CDR3: CASSYVGGGPQHF
J: TRBJ2-1; V: TRBV15; CDR3: CATSRDRADEQFF
J: TRBJ1-1; V: TRBV12-3/TRBV12-4; CDR3: CATRGWYMNTEAFF
J: TRBJ1-6; V: TRBV6-5; CDR3: CASSYGRERNSPLHF
J: TRBJ1-1; V: TRBV27; CDR3: CASSLSFKRPPMEAFF
J: TRBJ1-2; V: TRBV5-1; CDR3: CASSFSVQLGYTF
J: TRBJ1-5; V: TRBV11-2; CDR3: CASSLGSGGGNQPQHF
J: TRBJ2-1; V: TRBV3-1; CDR3: CASSQEGSPNEQFF
J: TRBJ2-3; V: TRBV11-2; CDR3: CASSLVVLVGDTQYF
J: TRBJ2-3; V: TRBV7-3; CDR3: CASSLTSVDTDTQYF
J: TRBJ1-5; V: TRBV29-1; CDR3: CSVEEGGQPQHF
J: TRBJ2-3; V: TRBV5-1; CDR3: CASSFGQGFTDTQYF
J: TRBJ2-5; V: TRBV15; CDR3: CATSSQPTRGRETQYF
J: TRBJ1-2; V: TRBV10-1; CDR3: CASSEDRGSYTF
J: TRBJ2-3; V: TRBV10-3; CDR3: CAISSTDTQYF